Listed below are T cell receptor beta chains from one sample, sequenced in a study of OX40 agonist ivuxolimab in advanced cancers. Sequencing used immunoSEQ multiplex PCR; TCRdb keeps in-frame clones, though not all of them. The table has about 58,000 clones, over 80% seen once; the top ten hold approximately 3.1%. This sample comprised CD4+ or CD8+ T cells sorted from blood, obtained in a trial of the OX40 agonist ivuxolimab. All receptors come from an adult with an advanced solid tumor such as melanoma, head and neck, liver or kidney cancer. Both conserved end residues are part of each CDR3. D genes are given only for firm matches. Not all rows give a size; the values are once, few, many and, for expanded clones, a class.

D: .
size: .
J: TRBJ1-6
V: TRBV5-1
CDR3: CASSSDTGQGNSPLHF
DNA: TGCGCCAGCAGCTCGGACACAGGGCAGGGGAATTCACCCCTCCACTTT

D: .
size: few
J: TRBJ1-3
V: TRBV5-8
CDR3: CASSSDTGNTIYF
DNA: TGTGCCAGCAGCTCCGACACTGGAAACACCATATATTTT

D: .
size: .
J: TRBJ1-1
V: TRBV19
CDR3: CASSIRGEAFF
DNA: TGTGCCAGTAGTATACGGGGGGAAGCTTTCTTT

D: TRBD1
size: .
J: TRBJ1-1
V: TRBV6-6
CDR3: CASSPGTGGNTEAFF
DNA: TGTGCCAGCAGTCCCGGGACAGGGGGGAACACTGAAGCTTTCTTT

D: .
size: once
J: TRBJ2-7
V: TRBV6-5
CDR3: CASSYEGRDEQYF
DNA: TGTGCCAGCAGTTACGAGGGCAGGGACGAGCAGTACTTC

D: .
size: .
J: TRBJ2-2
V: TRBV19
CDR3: CASTHPWVGTGELFF
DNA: TGTGCCAGTACTCACCCTTGGGTAGGCACCGGGGAGCTGTTTTTT

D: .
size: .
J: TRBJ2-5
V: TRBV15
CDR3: CATSRRDVGGMETQYF
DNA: TGTGCCACCAGCAGAAGGGACGTAGGCGGTATGGAGACCCAGTACTTC

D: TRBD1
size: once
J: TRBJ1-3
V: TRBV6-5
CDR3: CASNLQGAGNTIYF
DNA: TGTGCCAGCAATCTACAGGGGGCTGGAAACACCATATATTTT

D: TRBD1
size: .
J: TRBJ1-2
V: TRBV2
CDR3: CASSERQGARRGYTF
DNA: TGTGCCAGCAGTGAAAGACAGGGGGCGCGTCGGGGCTACACCTTC

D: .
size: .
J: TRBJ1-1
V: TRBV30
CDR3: CAWKYYGQMEAFF
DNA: TGTGCCTGGAAGTATTACGGACAGATGGAAGCTTTCTTT

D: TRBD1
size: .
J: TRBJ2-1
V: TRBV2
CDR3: CASSDEGDSGEQFF
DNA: TGTGCCAGCAGTGACGAGGGGGACAGCGGTGAGCAGTTCTTC

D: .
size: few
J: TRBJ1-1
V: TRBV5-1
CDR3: CASSLQAAVNTEAFF
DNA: TGCGCCAGCAGCCTCCAGGCCGCAGTGAACACTGAAGCTTTCTTT

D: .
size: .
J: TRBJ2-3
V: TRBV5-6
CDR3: CASSLRGTTDTQYF
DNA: TGTGCCAGCAGCTTAAGGGGAACCACAGATACGCAGTATTTT

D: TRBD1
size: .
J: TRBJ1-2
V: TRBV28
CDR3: CASSLVGTVYGYTF
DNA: TGTGCCAGCAGTTTAGTGGGGACAGTGTATGGCTACACCTTC

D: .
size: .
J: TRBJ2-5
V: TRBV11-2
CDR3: CASSLGSGGLRETQYF
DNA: TGTGCCAGCAGCTTAGGCTCGGGTGGGCTGAGGGAGACCCAGTACTTC

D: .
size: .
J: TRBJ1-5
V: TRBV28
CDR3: CASSPGSFGAVNSNQPQHF
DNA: TGTGCCAGCAGTCCAGGTTCGTTCGGGGCGGTGAATAGCAATCAGCCCCAGCATTTT

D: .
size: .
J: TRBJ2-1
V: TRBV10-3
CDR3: CAISESTGLGSSYNEQFF
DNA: TGTGCCATCAGTGAGTCGACGGGGTTAGGGAGCTCCTACAATGAGCAGTTCTTC

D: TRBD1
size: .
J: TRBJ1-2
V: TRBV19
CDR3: CASSTPGQGRTGYTF
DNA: TGTGCCAGTAGTACCCCTGGACAGGGACGAACGGGCTACACCTTC

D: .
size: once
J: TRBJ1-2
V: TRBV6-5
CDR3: CASSPGLANYGYTF
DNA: TGTGCCAGCAGTCCAGGGTTAGCTAACTATGGCTACACCTTC

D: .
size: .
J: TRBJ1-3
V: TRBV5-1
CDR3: CASSVGHQLGNTIYF
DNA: TGCGCCAGCAGCGTCGGGCATCAACTGGGAAACACCATATATTTT

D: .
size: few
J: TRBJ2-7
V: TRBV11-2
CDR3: CASSLANSYEQYF
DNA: TGTGCCAGCAGCTTAGCCAACTCCTACGAGCAGTACTTC

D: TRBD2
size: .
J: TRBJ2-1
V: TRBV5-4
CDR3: CASRPPSGGATNEQFF
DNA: TGTGCCAGCAGACCTCCTAGCGGGGGGGCCACCAATGAGCAGTTCTTC

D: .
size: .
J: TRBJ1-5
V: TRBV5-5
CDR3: CASSPTPSSNQPQHF
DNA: TGTGCCAGCAGCCCCACGCCGAGTAGCAATCAGCCCCAGCATTTT

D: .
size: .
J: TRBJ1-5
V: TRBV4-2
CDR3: CASSQVQSSNQPQHF
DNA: TGTGCCAGCAGCCAAGTGCAGAGTAGCAATCAGCCCCAGCATTTT

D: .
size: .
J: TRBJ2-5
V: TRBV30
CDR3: CAWSATGGGETQYF
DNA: TGTGCCTGGAGTGCTACAGGGGGGGGAGAGACCCAGTACTTC

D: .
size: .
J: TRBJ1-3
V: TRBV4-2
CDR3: CASSQEYGAGNTIYF
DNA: TGTGCCAGCAGCCAAGAATACGGGGCTGGAAACACCATATATTTT